A selection of T cell receptor beta chains follows, all from one sample in a study of cytomegalovirus exposure and HLA in healthy donors. This table comes from immunoSEQ multiplex PCR, and its TCRdb copy is limited to in-frame clones, with some not included. This sample has 80,000 to 100,000 clones, with around 84% found just once. The material sequenced was PBMCs. The source is a human donor in good health. The conserved cysteine and the conserved F or W are not part of the CDR3 here. Fields, in order: clone size, V gene, J gene, CDR3 protein. Not every row has a clone size; where given, it reads once, few, many or a size class.

abundance: once; v_gene: TRBV27; j_gene: TRBJ2-1; CDR3aa: ASSPTLGTGAFEQF
abundance: -; v_gene: TRBV14; j_gene: TRBJ1-4; CDR3aa: ASSRQVNEKLF
abundance: -; v_gene: TRBV9; j_gene: TRBJ1-2; CDR3aa: ASTKQGSYGYT
abundance: -; v_gene: TRBV6-1; j_gene: TRBJ1-2; CDR3aa: AGGGLNYGYT
abundance: -; v_gene: TRBV27; j_gene: TRBJ1-1; CDR3aa: ASSLSVGWRDTEAF
abundance: -; v_gene: TRBV29-1; j_gene: TRBJ2-7; CDR3aa: SVVSGTNEQY
abundance: -; v_gene: TRBV2; j_gene: -; CDR3aa: ASRPGTSVTHYEQY
abundance: -; v_gene: TRBV7-9; j_gene: TRBJ1-1; CDR3aa: SSSFFQNTEAF
abundance: -; v_gene: TRBV15; j_gene: TRBJ1-5; CDR3aa: ATSRDPGQPQH
abundance: once; v_gene: TRBV7-2; j_gene: TRBJ1-2; CDR3aa: ASSYTANYGYT
abundance: -; v_gene: TRBV6-1; j_gene: TRBJ2-5; CDR3aa: ASSPGLQETQY
abundance: -; v_gene: TRBV5-1; j_gene: TRBJ2-1; CDR3aa: ASSLTSGVWDEQF
abundance: -; v_gene: TRBV28; j_gene: TRBJ1-2; CDR3aa: ASSLGDRLEANYGYT
abundance: -; v_gene: TRBV18; j_gene: TRBJ1-5; CDR3aa: ASSPGTGYSNQPQH
abundance: -; v_gene: TRBV7-2; j_gene: TRBJ2-7; CDR3aa: ASSPRTSVYEQY
abundance: -; v_gene: TRBV5-4; j_gene: TRBJ2-3; CDR3aa: ASSLGRGLTDTQY
abundance: -; v_gene: TRBV19; j_gene: TRBJ2-1; CDR3aa: ASSTGFASGRTEQF
abundance: -; v_gene: TRBV7-2; j_gene: TRBJ2-5; CDR3aa: ATAKHQETQY
abundance: -; v_gene: TRBV4-2; j_gene: TRBJ2-3; CDR3aa: ASSQDLRGGGTDTQY
abundance: -; v_gene: TRBV21-1; j_gene: TRBJ2-7; CDR3aa: ASSPTWDRPYEQY
abundance: -; v_gene: TRBV18; j_gene: TRBJ1-5; CDR3aa: ASSPGQGNQPQH
abundance: -; v_gene: TRBV7-9; j_gene: TRBJ1-5; CDR3aa: ASSSTGVEQPQH
abundance: -; v_gene: TRBV6-5; j_gene: TRBJ2-7; CDR3aa: ASSYLGDSYEQY
abundance: -; v_gene: TRBV28; j_gene: TRBJ2-1; CDR3aa: ASSLGLAGDNEQF
abundance: -; v_gene: TRBV11-2; j_gene: TRBJ1-3; CDR3aa: ASTHFRFSGNTIY
abundance: -; v_gene: TRBV9; j_gene: TRBJ2-2; CDR3aa: ASSVVVGVNTGELF
abundance: -; v_gene: TRBV4-2; j_gene: TRBJ2-2; CDR3aa: ASSQPGTNTGELF
abundance: -; v_gene: TRBV19; j_gene: TRBJ1-1; CDR3aa: ASTWAGRGTEAF